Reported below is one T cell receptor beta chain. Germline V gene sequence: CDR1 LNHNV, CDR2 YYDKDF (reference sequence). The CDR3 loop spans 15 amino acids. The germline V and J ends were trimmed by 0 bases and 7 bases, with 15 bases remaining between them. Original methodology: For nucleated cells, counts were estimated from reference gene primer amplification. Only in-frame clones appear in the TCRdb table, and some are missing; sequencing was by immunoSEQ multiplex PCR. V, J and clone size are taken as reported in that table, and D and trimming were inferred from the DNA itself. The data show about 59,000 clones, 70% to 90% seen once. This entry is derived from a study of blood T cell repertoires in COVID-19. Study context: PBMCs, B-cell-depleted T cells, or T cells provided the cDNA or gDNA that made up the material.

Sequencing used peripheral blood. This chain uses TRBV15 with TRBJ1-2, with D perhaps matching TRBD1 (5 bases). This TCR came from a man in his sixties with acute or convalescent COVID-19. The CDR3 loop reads CATSRDHGRVAGYTF. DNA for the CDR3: TGTGCCACCAGCAGAGATCATGGCAGGGTGGCTGGCTACACCTTC.